Each of the 7 T cell receptor beta chains below was sequenced from the same sample in a study of shared clonotypes between healthy human individuals (dated by TCRdb to 2018 to 2021). Libraries were built with the immunoSEQ multiplex PCR assay. As stored in TCRdb, this immuneACCESS dataset retains in-frame rearrangements with V and J assigned. A fraction of the clones does not appear; measured against another copy, unresolved V genes explain less than half of the discrepancy, and the remainder lacks a known reason. The sample table shows roughly 2.2 million clones, and around 93% are seen once. The ten largest clones capture 0.37% of the sample. Material: naive CD4+ T cells from PBMCs. The intended sense of this specimen's cell subset or site label: CD45RA+ positively selected. The receptors here all came from a man between 18 and 35 years old in good health. Some clones in this sample may be carry-over from other donors' samples.

The chain couples TRBV5-1 to TRBJ1-2; D gene unclear. Germline CDR1 SGHRS, CDR2 YFSETQ. With 0 bases removed from V and 4 bases from J, the gap between germline ends came to 10 bases. CDR3 length: 14 residues. CDR3: CASSLGAASYGYTF. CDR3 in DNA: TGCGCCAGCAGCTTGGGGGCAGCATCCTATGGCTACACCTTC.

The rearrangement joins TRBV28 to TRBJ1-2; no definite D call. Trimming shortened V by 3 bases and J by 4 bases, and 9 bases separated the two germline ends. CDR1 and CDR2 from the germline V gene are MDHEN and SYDVKM. The CDR3 has 13 residues. CDR3 nucleotides: TGTGCCAGCAGTTTTTCGAGAGTCTATGGCTACACCTTC. Amino acid sequence: CASSFSRVYGYTF.

The gene calls are TRBV5-1 and TRBJ2-3; possibly TRBD1 or TRBD2 for D (5 bases each). Germline V gene sequence: CDR1 SGHRS, CDR2 YFSETQ. There are 16 residues in the CDR3. Deletions cut 2 bases from V and 0 bases from J, with 13 bases between. Written as DNA, the CDR3 is TGCGCCAGCAGCTTCGGGGCTTCACCTAGCACAGATACGCAGTATTTT. It yields the protein CASSFGASPSTDTQYF.

This clone was seen a single time. V and J are TRBV19 and TRBJ1-3, with D possibly matching TRBD1 (6 bases). The CDR3 length is 17 residues. Per germline, CDR1 LNHDA and CDR2 SQIVND (reference sequence). Trimming pared 4 bases from V and 0 bases from J, leaving 16 bases between. As DNA, the CDR3 is TGTGCCAGTAGTAATCTCGGGACGGACAGCTCTGGAAACACCATATATTTT. Amino acid sequence: CASSNLGTDSSGNTIYF.

The gene calls are TRBV7-3 and TRBJ2-1; D may be TRBD2 (5 bases). Germline CDR1 reads SGHTA; CDR2 reads FQGTGA. The CDR3 is 16 amino acids. V was pared by 5 bases and J by 7 bases, with 21 bases between. The CDR3 DNA reads TGTGCCAGCAGCCCCGCCCCGGACTGGGGTGGGAATGAGCAGTTCTTC. Protein product: CASSPAPDWGGNEQFF.

The chain is built from TRBV7-9 and TRBJ2-6, with no clear D. This CDR3 region has 16 residues. Trimming left V 1 base short and J 2 bases short, with 9 bases between. The germline CDR1 and CDR2 sequences are SEHNR and FQNEAQ (reference sequence). The CDR3 protein is CASSLGVGPGANVLTF. The CDR3 DNA follows: TGTGCCAGCAGCTTAGGTGTCGGGCCTGGGGCCAACGTCCTGACTTTC.

The chain recombines TRBV5-6 with TRBJ2-7; D possibly corresponds to TRBD1 (5 bases). The CDR3 is made up of 13 amino acids. The V end lost 4 bases, the J end lost 5 bases, and 13 bases lay between the germline ends. CDR1 and CDR2 from the germline V gene are SGHDT and YYEEEE. In nucleotides, the CDR3 is TGTGCCAGCAGCCTAGATCAGGGAAACGAGCAGTACTTC. It codes for CASSLDQGNEQYF.